This T cell receptor beta chain was documented in a study of T cells in Graves' hyperthyroidism and ophthalmopathy. There are many counts of this clonotype. Its specificity is unknown. Study observations and caveats: A median 6.5 months before onset, the model predicted ophthalmopathy.

Researchers amplified the TCR beta CDR3 regions from RNA transcripts. Initially, a first-round RT-PCR of the TCR CDR3 employed the HTBI primer set. In TCRdb, the multiplex PCR reads were re-called with MiXCR into one record per CDR3 protein. The data show about 410,000 distinct CDR3 sequences, roughly 15% seen once. Germline-derived CDR1 and CDR2 are SGHTA and FQGNSA. V gave up 1 base and J gave up 3 bases; unmatched junction bases: 4. The CDR3 is 15 amino acids. Diagnosing involved the use of clinical symptoms, serum thyroxine and TRAb, thyroid ultrasound and orbital computed tomography. PBMCs were collected from a roughly 10 ml volume of fresh peripheral blood.

The sequenced sample consisted of blood. V gene TRBV7-2 combines with J gene TRBJ2-7; the match to TRBD2 covers 9 bases. This sequence was found in a man between 18 and 29 years old with Graves' ophthalmopathy. The CDR3 reads CASSLVWRGGYEQYF. Here the CDR3 DNA reads TGTGCCAGCAGCTTAGTTTGGCGGGGGGGCTACGAGCAGTACTTC.